The clone carrying this T cell receptor beta chain was observed at least ten times. The antigen is unknown. The record originates from a study of T cells in Graves' hyperthyroidism and ophthalmopathy. Overall study findings and caveats: Researchers found most expanded thyroid clonotypes above 0.001 in blood as well.

What was amplified from RNA transcripts were TCR beta CDR3 regions. The HTBI primer set was used in a first-round RT-PCR of the TCR CDR3. TCRdb processed the multiplex PCR reads anew with MiXCR; each CDR3 protein has one entry. In the table there are some 570,000 distinct CDR3 sequences, more than 13% of which are singletons. Material for sequencing was blood. The clonotype comes from a woman younger than 30 with Graves' ophthalmopathy.

This CDR3 reads CASSGGPPKSYNEQFF. In DNA form, the CDR3 reads TGTGCCAGCAGCGGGGGACCTCCGAAATCTTACAATGAGCAGTTCTTC. The chain carries TRBV7-9 and TRBJ2-1; D tentatively fits TRBD1 or TRBD2 (5 bases each). Between the trimmed V and J ends, which lost 5 bases and 4 bases, there was a span of 18 bases. Germline lookup yields CDR1 SEHNR and CDR2 FQNEAQ (reference sequence). The CDR3 contains 16 residues.